This T cell receptor (beta chain) comes out of a study of CD8+CD57+ T cells in acquired aplastic anemia (dated by TCRdb to between 2018 and 2020). Notes on the research overall: Extracted DNA from sorted CD4+ and CD8+ cells averaged about 3.4 ug, ranging from about 0.2 to 30 ug.

Turning to this clonotype: Its antigen is still unknown. No much larger clone exists at a distance of one base, and base qualities are not known.

The research as a whole found: Roughly 30 CD8+ CDR3 sequences were found to be shared between patients and controls, but these sequences appeared to be highly expressed in patients and within the immunodominant clones of the patients. Between patients and healthy controls, no significant difference in CD8+ Simpson's diversity was found (P=0.060).

In this study, sorted CD4+ and CD8+ T cells from the blood of healthy subjects and of severe aplastic anemia patients had their TCR repertoires deep-sequenced. Ficoll-Paque density gradient centrifugation was used to isolate peripheral blood mononuclear cells. CD4+ and CD8+ T cells were sorted by FACS or magnetic beads before DNA extraction. Trimming removed 5 bases from V and 2 bases from J, leaving 13 bases between the germline ends. The germline V gene (reference sequence) yields LNHDA for CDR1 and SQIVND for CDR2. The CDR3 goes from the cysteine to the phenylalanine over 16 residues. Only the CDR3 part of the read is kept: 48 bases, read in frame from the first base. Genomic DNA was used as template for profiling of TCR beta VDJ combinations and CDR3 sequences. An Illumina HiSeq 2000 was used for TCR repertoire sequencing. The authors processed their data as follows. TRBV/TRBJ rearrangement plots, CDR3 size and DJ length profiles, and Simpson's diversity index were used to assess repertoires. Whichever DNA sequence was most abundant in the deep sequencing data was defined as the immunodominant clone. CDR3 amino acid sequences were checked for sharing across subjects and were also compared against the VDJdb database and published repertoires. TCRdb reprocessed the public reads (quality trimming at Q25 with fastp, clone calling with MiXCR) and kept in-frame beta chains. Each record represents a unique CDR3 protein, reported with the most common genes and DNA among its rows. These V and J calls derive from TCRdb rather than the authors' analysis. This sample is represented by 250,000 to 350,000 distinct CDR3 sequences; 55% to 65% of them were singletons. The top ten constitute 6.5% to 10% of the sample.

Sequenced sample: sorted CD4+, CD8+, or CD8+CD57+ T cells (not recorded which) from PBMCs. This clonotype was obtained from a human donor with severe aplastic anemia or a healthy control (not recorded which). The V gene is TRBV19 and the J gene is TRBJ2-6; the D gene lacks a confident call. Here is the DNA: TGTGCCAGTAGTCCCCATGGGAACGCTGGGGCCAACGTCCTGACTTTC. It translates to CASSPHGNAGANVLTF.